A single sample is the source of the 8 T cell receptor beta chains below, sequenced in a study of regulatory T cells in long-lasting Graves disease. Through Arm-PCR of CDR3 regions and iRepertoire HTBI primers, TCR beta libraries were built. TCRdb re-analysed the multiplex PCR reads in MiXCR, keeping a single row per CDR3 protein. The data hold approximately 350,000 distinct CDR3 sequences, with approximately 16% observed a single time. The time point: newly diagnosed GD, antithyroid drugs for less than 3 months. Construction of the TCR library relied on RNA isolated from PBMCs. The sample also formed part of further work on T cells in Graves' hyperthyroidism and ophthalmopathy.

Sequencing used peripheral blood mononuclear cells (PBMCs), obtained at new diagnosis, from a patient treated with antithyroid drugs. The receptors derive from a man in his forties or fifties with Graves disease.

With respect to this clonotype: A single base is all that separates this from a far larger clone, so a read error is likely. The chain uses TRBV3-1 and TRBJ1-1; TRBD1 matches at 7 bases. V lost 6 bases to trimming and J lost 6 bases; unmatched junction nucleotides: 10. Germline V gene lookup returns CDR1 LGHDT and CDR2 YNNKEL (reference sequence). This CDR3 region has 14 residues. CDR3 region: CASSPTTGSPEAFF. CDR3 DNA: TGTGCCAGCAGTCCAACGACAGGGTCCCCTGAAGCTTTCTTT.

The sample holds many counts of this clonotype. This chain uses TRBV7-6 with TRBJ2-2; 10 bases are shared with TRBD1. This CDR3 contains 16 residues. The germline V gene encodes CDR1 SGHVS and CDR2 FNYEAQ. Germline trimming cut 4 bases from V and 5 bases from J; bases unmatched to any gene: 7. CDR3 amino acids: CASSSTTGGWTGELFF. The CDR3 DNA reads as TGTGCCAGCAGCTCAACGACAGGGGGCTGGACCGGGGAGCTGTTTTTT. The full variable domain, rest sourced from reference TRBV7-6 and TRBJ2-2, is GAGVSQSPRYKVTKRGQDVALRCDPISGHVSLYWYRQALGQGPEFLTYFNYEAQQDKSGLPNDRFSAERPEGSISTLTIQRTEQRDSAMYRCASSSTTGGWTGELFFGEGSRLTVL.

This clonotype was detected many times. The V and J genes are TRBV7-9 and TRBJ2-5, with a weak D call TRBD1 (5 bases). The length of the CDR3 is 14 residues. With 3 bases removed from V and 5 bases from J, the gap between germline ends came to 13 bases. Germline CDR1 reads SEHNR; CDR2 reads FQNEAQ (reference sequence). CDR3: CASSFPNRHETQYF. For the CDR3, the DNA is TGTGCCAGCAGCTTCCCGAACAGGCATGAGACCCAGTACTTC.

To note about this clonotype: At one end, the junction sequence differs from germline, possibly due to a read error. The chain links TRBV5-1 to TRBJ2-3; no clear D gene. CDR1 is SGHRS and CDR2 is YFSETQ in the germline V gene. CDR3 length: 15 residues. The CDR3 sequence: CASSSWTASTDTQYF. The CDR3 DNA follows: TGTGCCAGCAGCAGTTGGACCGCTAGCACAGATACGCAGTATTTT.

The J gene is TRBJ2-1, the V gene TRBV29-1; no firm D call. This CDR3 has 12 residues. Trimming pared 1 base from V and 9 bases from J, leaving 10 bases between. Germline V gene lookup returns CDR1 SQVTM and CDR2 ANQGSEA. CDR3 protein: CSVEVAQSEQFF. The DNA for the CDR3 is TGCAGCGTTGAAGTTGCCCAGTCTGAGCAGTTCTTC.

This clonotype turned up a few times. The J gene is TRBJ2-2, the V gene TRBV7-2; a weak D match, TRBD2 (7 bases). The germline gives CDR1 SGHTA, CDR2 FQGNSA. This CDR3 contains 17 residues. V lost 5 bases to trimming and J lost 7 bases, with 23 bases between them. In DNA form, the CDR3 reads TGTGCCAGCAGCCGGTTCAGACGGGGGGCTGTTGGCGGGGAGCTGTTTTTT. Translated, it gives CASSRFRRGAVGGELFF.

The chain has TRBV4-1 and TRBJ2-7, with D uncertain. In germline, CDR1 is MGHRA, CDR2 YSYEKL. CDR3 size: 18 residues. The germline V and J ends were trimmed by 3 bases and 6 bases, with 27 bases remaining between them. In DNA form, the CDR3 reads TGCGCCAGCAGCCATATAATTCCCTTAGGGCAATCGATCGCCGAGCAGTACTTC. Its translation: CASSHIIPLGQSIAEQYF.

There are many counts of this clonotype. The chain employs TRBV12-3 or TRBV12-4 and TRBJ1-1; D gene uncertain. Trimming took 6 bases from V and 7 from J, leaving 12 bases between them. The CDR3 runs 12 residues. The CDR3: CASRQERSEAFF. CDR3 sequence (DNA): TGTGCCAGCAGGCAAGAAAGAAGTGAAGCTTTCTTT.